The 20 T cell receptor beta chains reported below all come from one sample, sequenced in a study of neoadjuvant anti-PD-1 for oral cavity cancer. Here immunoSEQ multiplex PCR was the method, and the copy in TCRdb shows in-frame clones only, minus some. The data hold roughly 15,000 clones, with more than 75% observed a single time. The time point was: after neoadjuvant nivolumab, at surgical resection. The sequenced sample was PBMCs, obtained after nivolumab (anti-PD-1) treatment. The receptors originated from a person between 35 and 79 years old with oral cavity squamous cell carcinoma.

This sequence joins TRBV11-1 and TRBJ2-1; D remains unclear. This CDR3 region has 13 residues. The V gene's germline CDR1 is SGHAT and CDR2 FQDESV (reference sequence). Trimming stripped 5 bases from V and 11 bases from J, with 16 bases between. CDR3 DNA: TGTGCCAGCAGCCGTCCAACTTCTGTGAAGCAGTTCTTC. This gives the protein CASSRPTSVKQFF.

This clone was found a few times. The V call is TRBV7-8, the J call TRBJ1-1; TRBD1 agrees at 7 bases. Germline V gives CDR1 SGHVS, CDR2 FQNEAQ. The CDR3 totals 15 residues. V gave up 5 bases and J gave up 0 bases; unmatched junction bases: 6. CDR3 sequence: CASSQRQGMNTEAFF. DNA of the CDR3: TGTGCCAGCAGCCAGAGACAGGGCATGAACACTGAAGCTTTCTTT.

By share of the sample, this clone is medium-sized. The chain combines TRBV30 with TRBJ1-6; TRBD1 is a possible D gene (6 bases). CDR3 size: 15 residues. CDR1 and CDR2 (germline): GTSNPN, SVGIG (reference sequence). Trimming stripped 4 bases from V and 9 bases from J, with 19 bases between. In DNA form, the CDR3 reads TGTGCCTGGATCGCACAGGGATATCGTTGTTCACCCCTCCACTTT. Its translation is CAWIAQGYRCSPLHF.

The chain is built from TRBV27 and TRBJ2-2; D unclear. The length of the CDR3 is 14 residues. Germline CDR1 is MNHEY and CDR2 is SMNVEV (reference sequence). V was shortened by 5 bases and J by 10 bases, with 17 bases between the two germline ends. DNA of the CDR3: TGTGCCAGCAGTGCCGGGTCCCCCCTTGCGGAGCTGTTTTTT. Residues: CASSAGSPLAELFF.

This clone was seen just once. This chain links TRBV20-1 with TRBJ2-7; D is undetermined. CDR3 length: 11 residues. The ends were cut back, 4 bases at V and 7 bases at J, with 11 bases in the middle. Germline V lookup: CDR1 DFQATT, CDR2 SNEGSKA (reference sequence). The CDR3 is CSATPSREQYF. In nucleotides, the CDR3 is TGCAGTGCTACCCCTTCTAGGGAGCAGTACTTC.

This clone was recorded once. The chain combines TRBV28 with TRBJ2-7, with 8 bases lining up with TRBD1. Germline CDR1 reads MDHEN; CDR2 reads SYDVKM. J gave up 0 bases and V 6 bases, and 13 bases lay outside the gene matches. The CDR3 consists of 17 residues. Written as DNA, the CDR3 is TGTGCCAGCAGCCCCCCCCCAGGACAGGGTATCTCCTACGAGCAGTACTTC. Protein sequence: CASSPPPGQGISYEQYF.

This clone was counted once. V usage is TRBV11-2 and J usage is TRBJ2-1, with TRBD1 matching over 7 bases. The CDR3 covers 14 residues. V lost 2 bases to trimming and J lost 7 bases; unmatched junction nucleotides: 5. In germline, CDR1 is SGHAT, CDR2 FQNNGV. Here the CDR3 reads CASSLMTGKNEQFF. The CDR3 coding sequence is TGTGCCAGCAGCTTAATGACAGGGAAGAATGAGCAGTTCTTC.

The chain has TRBV29-1 and TRBJ1-1; 9 bases align to TRBD1. The V gene end was trimmed by 7 bases and the J gene end by 5 bases; junction bases not matched to a gene: 5. Germline values: CDR1 SQVTM, CDR2 ANQGSEA. This CDR3 has 12 residues. CDR3 sequence reads: CSADRGGTEAFF. CDR3 nucleotide sequence: TGCAGCGCCGACAGGGGGGGGACTGAAGCTTTCTTT.

This clone was found a few times. The V gene is TRBV6-6, the J gene TRBJ1-2; D may be TRBD1 (5 bases). CDR3 size: 12 residues. CDR1 is MNHNY, CDR2 SVGAGI, per germline (reference sequence). The V end lost 2 bases, the J end lost 6 bases, and 7 bases lay between the germline ends. The CDR3 nucleotides are TGTGCCAGCAGTTACACGGGGGATGGCTACACCTTC. It translates to CASSYTGDGYTF.

The rearrangement links TRBV6-1 to TRBJ2-5, with D perhaps TRBD2 (6 bases). This CDR3 spans 13 amino acids. CDR1 is MNHNS and CDR2 is SASEGT in the germline V gene. V shed 4 bases and J shed 7 bases, with 13 bases lying between them. The CDR3 DNA follows: TGTGCCAGCAGTGGAGGAGCGGGCGGGACCCAGTACTTC. Translated: CASSGGAGGTQYF.

The chain has TRBV7-8 and TRBJ1-5; D gene unclear. CDR1 and CDR2 (germline): SGHVS, FQNEAQ. The V end was cut by 4 bases, the J end by 2 bases, with 9 bases between. The CDR3 sequence is 14 residues long. The CDR3 DNA follows: TGTGCCAGCAGCTATACCGGAGGCAATCAGCCCCAGCATTTT. As protein: CASSYTGGNQPQHF.

This clone was picked up a small number of times. The chain carries TRBV28 and TRBJ2-3; D is perhaps TRBD1 or TRBD2 (5 bases each). There are 14 residues in the CDR3. CDR1 MDHEN and CDR2 SYDVKM come from the germline V gene. Deletions cut 5 bases from V and 4 bases from J, with 13 bases between. CDR3 in amino acids: CASSTGTLPDTQYF. In DNA form, the CDR3 reads TGTGCCAGCAGTACTGGGACGCTTCCAGATACGCAGTATTTT.

V and J are TRBV5-5 and TRBJ1-1; maybe TRBD1 (6 bases). This CDR3 spans 15 amino acids. Germline V gives CDR1 SGHKS, CDR2 YYEKEE (reference sequence). Trimming shortened V by 3 bases and J by 0 bases, and 12 bases separated the two germline ends. Here the CDR3 DNA reads TGTGCCAGCAGCTCACCGGGACACCTGAACACTGAAGCTTTCTTT. As protein: CASSSPGHLNTEAFF.

V usage is TRBV13 and J usage is TRBJ2-1; D remains unclear. Germline V gene lookup returns CDR1 PRHDT and CDR2 FYEKMQ (reference sequence). The CDR3 runs to 15 residues. V shed 4 bases and J shed 4 bases, with 14 bases lying between them. CDR3 bases: TGTGCCAGCAGCTCTACAATGACGCGGTACAATGAGCAGTTCTTC. It encodes CASSSTMTRYNEQFF.

The rearrangement uses TRBV7-9 and TRBJ1-1; D is ambiguous. Trimming removed 5 bases from V and 1 base from J, with 14 bases in between. The CDR3 totals 15 residues. The germline V gene encodes CDR1 SEHNR and CDR2 FQNEAQ (reference sequence). The chain's CDR3 is CASSPAVVGNTEAFF. The CDR3 coding sequence is TGTGCCAGCAGCCCGGCTGTTGTGGGGAACACTGAAGCTTTCTTT. The variable domain in full, with the rest retrieved from reference TRBV7-9 and TRBJ1-1, is DTGVSQNPRHKITKRGQNVTFRCDPISEHNRLYWYRQTLGQGPEFLTYFQNEAQLEKSRLLSDRFSAERPKGSFSTLEIQRTEQGDSAMYLCASSPAVVGNTEAFFGQGTRLTVV.

The gene calls are TRBV7-8 and TRBJ2-5, with D uncertain. The CDR3 length is 11 residues. Germline CDR1 reads SGHVS; CDR2 reads FQNEAQ. Between the trimmed V and J ends, which lost 0 bases and 5 bases, there was a span of 1 base. CDR3: CASSLAETQYF. Written as DNA, the CDR3 is TGTGCCAGCAGCTTAGCGGAGACCCAGTACTTC. The full variable domain, its missing parts supplied by reference TRBV7-8 and TRBJ2-5, is GAGVSQSPRYKVAKRGQDVALRCDPISGHVSLFWYQQALGQGPEFLTYFQNEAQLDKSGLPSDRFFAERPEGSVSTLKIQRTQQEDSAVYLCASSLAETQYFGPGTRLLVL.

The chain is built from TRBV13 and TRBJ2-7; D may match TRBD1 or TRBD2 (5 bases each). The germline V gene encodes CDR1 PRHDT and CDR2 FYEKMQ (reference sequence). This CDR3 comprises 15 residues. V was cut by 5 bases and J by 3 bases, with 17 bases left in between. The CDR3 region is CASSTRGGLGYEQYF. The CDR3 DNA reads as TGTGCCAGCAGCACGAGGGGCGGGTTGGGCTACGAGCAGTACTTC.

The V gene is TRBV7-9, the J gene TRBJ2-3; TRBD2 agrees at 15 bases. J was trimmed by 8 bases and V by 5 bases; bases with no gene match: 5. This CDR3 contains 15 residues. Germline V gene lookup returns CDR1 SEHNR and CDR2 FQNEAQ (reference sequence). This CDR3 reads CASSVPGLAGGTQYF. DNA for the CDR3: TGTGCCAGCAGCGTCCCGGGACTAGCGGGAGGTACGCAGTATTTT.

The rearrangement uses TRBV6-1 and TRBJ2-3; D is possibly TRBD1 (5 bases). V shed 6 bases and J shed 13 bases, with 11 bases lying between them. Per germline, CDR1 MNHNS and CDR2 SASEGT. The CDR3 runs 10 residues. The CDR3, as DNA: TGTGCCAGCAGGGACATCGGAAAGTATTTT. Translation gives CASRDIGKYF.

This rearrangement joins TRBV13 to TRBJ2-2; TRBD2 matches 10 bases. V dropped 1 base and J dropped 4; count of bases not matched to a gene: 9. The CDR3 spans 18 residues. CDR1 and CDR2 (germline): PRHDT, FYEKMQ (reference sequence). CDR3 bases: TGTGCCAGCAGCTTAGAAGGTCTAGCGGGGGCCGCCACCGGGGAGCTGTTTTTT. Translation gives CASSLEGLAGAATGELFF.